One sample yielded the 24 T cell receptor beta chains listed below, sequenced in a study of breast tumors, draining lymph nodes, adjacent tissues. TCRdb re-derived calls from the multiplex PCR reads in MiXCR, one entry per CDR3 protein. The data contain under 250,000 distinct CDR3 sequences, about 32% of them seen just once; the ten biggest clones take up around 1.5%. Breast cancer patients provided tissue from their axillary draining lymph nodes. Sequencing input: axillary lymph node tissue. The origin of the receptors is a female donor with breast cancer. Some clones in this sample may be carry-over from other donors' samples.

The sample holds many counts of this clonotype. The CDR3 loop is CASSSSGRARETQYF. The CDR3 nucleotides read TGTGCCAGCAGCTCTAGCGGGAGGGCCCGGGAGACCCAGTACTTC. The genes are TRBV7-9 and TRBJ2-5, with TRBD2 identical over 12 bases. CDR3 size: 15 residues. Trimming cost V 4 bases and J 5 bases; bases outside gene matches: 5. Germline V gene data show CDR1 as SEHNR and CDR2 as FQNEAQ (reference sequence).

This clonotype showed up many times. This chain links TRBV5-1 with TRBJ1-2; possible D gene TRBD1, 5 bases. The CDR3 is made up of 14 amino acids. CDR1 is SGHRS and CDR2 is YFSETQ in the germline V gene. V was trimmed by 0 bases and J by 6 bases, leaving 12 bases between them. The CDR3 loop is CASSLAGGADGYTF. In DNA, the CDR3 is TGCGCCAGCAGCTTGGCCGGCGGGGCCGATGGCTACACCTTC. Complete variable domain (other parts from reference TRBV5-1 and TRBJ1-2): KAGVTQTPRYLIKTRGQQVTLSCSPISGHRSVSWYQQTPGQGLQFLFEYFSETQRNKGNFPGRFSGRQFSNSRSEMNVSTLELGDSALYLCASSLAGGADGYTFGSGTRLTVV.

This clonotype occurred many times. This chain connects TRBV5-4 to TRBJ2-1, with D maybe TRBD2 (5 bases). CDR3 length: 16 amino acids. V was clipped by 1 base and J by 7 bases, with 18 bases between them. CDR1 and CDR2 (germline): SGHNT, YYREEE (reference sequence). The CDR3 reads CASSLQVSGIENEQFF. CDR3 coding DNA: TGTGCCAGCAGCTTGCAAGTCTCGGGGATTGAGAATGAGCAGTTCTTC.

The table lists this clonotype with a few counts. This may be a read error: a much more frequent sequence differs by one nucleotide. The chain combines TRBV7-2 with TRBJ2-5; TRBD2 matches 12 bases. Germline values: CDR1 SGHTA, CDR2 FQGNSA. The CDR3 has 16 amino acids. For the CDR3, the DNA is TGTGCCAGCGGCTTGTATAAGACTAGCGGGAGCGAGACCCAGTACTTC. Protein sequence: CASGLYKTSGSETQYF.

This clonotype was detected a few times. The rearrangement uses TRBV6-5 and TRBJ1-1, with TRBD1 identical over 9 bases. After removal of 2 bases from V and 3 bases from J, the junction contained 7 bases not matched to a gene. The CDR3 is 16 amino acids. Germline V gene sequence: CDR1 MNHEY, CDR2 SVGAGI. CDR3 sequence: CASSYGGTGMHTEAFF. CDR3 coding DNA: TGTGCCAGCAGTTACGGGGGGACAGGGATGCACACTGAAGCTTTCTTT.

The chain joins TRBV20-1 to TRBJ2-3; D ambiguous. Germline CDR1 DFQATT, CDR2 SNEGSKA (reference sequence). This CDR3 region has 12 residues. Trimming left V 3 bases short and J 4 bases short, with 8 bases between. The CDR3 spells CSARGLADTQYF. CDR3 coding DNA: TGCAGTGCTAGGGGCCTTGCAGATACGCAGTATTTT.

This clonotype came up many times. The chain combines TRBV19 with TRBJ1-5; D unresolved. The CDR3 runs 12 residues. Trimming stripped 5 bases from V and 3 bases from J, with 5 bases between. Germline CDR1 reads LNHDA; CDR2 reads SQIVND (reference sequence). The CDR3 DNA sequence: TGTGCCAGTAGTTGGTCCAATCAGCCCCAGCATTTT. Its translation is CASSWSNQPQHF. The variable domain in full, completed from reference TRBV19 and TRBJ1-5, reads DGGITQSPKYLFRKEGQNVTLSCEQNLNHDAMYWYRQDPGQGLRLIYYSQIVNDFQKGDIAEGYSVSREKKESFPLTVTSAQKNPTAFYLCASSWSNQPQHFGDGTRLSIL.

As for this clonotype: The conserved phenylalanine or tryptophan normally closing the CDR3 is absent here, so this likely arose from a read error. This chain joins TRBV20-1 and TRBJ2-7, with D uncertain. The CDR3 loop spans 12 amino acids. Germline loops: CDR1 DFQATT, CDR2 SNEGSKA (reference sequence). Trimming took 5 bases from V and 3 from J, leaving 11 bases between them. CDR3 sequence reads: CSAAKTSYEQYL. The CDR3 region has the DNA TGCAGTGCTGCTAAGACCAGCTACGAGCAGTACCTC.

This clonotype was picked up many times. This chain connects TRBV6-2 or TRBV6-3 to TRBJ2-3; no clear D gene. The V gene's germline CDR1 is MNHEY and CDR2 SVGEGT. The CDR3 consists of 13 residues. V lost 6 bases, J lost 3 bases, and 10 bases lay in between. The CDR3 loop is CASRFSSTDTQYF. The CDR3 DNA follows: TGTGCCAGCAGGTTTTCCTCAACAGATACGCAGTATTTT.

The V call is TRBV2, the J call TRBJ2-5; no reliable D call. This CDR3 has 9 residues. The germline V gene encodes CDR1 SNHLY and CDR2 FYNNEI. V was shortened by 7 bases and J by 8 bases, with 5 bases between the two germline ends. CDR3 residues: CASKVTQYF. The DNA of the CDR3 is TGTGCCAGCAAAGTCACCCAGTACTTC.

Notes on this clonotype: One junction end disagrees with the germline gene, perhaps due to a read error. The chain has TRBV7-6 and TRBJ1-3; 10 bases are shared with TRBD1. This CDR3 is built from 15 residues. Per the germline V gene, CDR1 is SGHVS and CDR2 is FNYEAQ. The DNA for the CDR3 is TGTGCAAGTTTGGACAGGGGGTCCTCTGGAAACACCATACATTTT. Protein sequence: CASLDRGSSGNTIHF.

The sample holds many counts of this clonotype. This chain joins TRBV5-6 and TRBJ2-5; 8 nucleotides line up with TRBD2. Trimming took 0 bases from V and 2 from J; bases not matched to a gene: 9. This CDR3 has 17 residues. Germline-derived CDR1 and CDR2 are SGHDT and YYEEEE. CDR3 residues: CASSLGGLGVAQETQYF. The CDR3 bases are TGTGCCAGCAGCTTGGGGGGACTAGGGGTAGCGCAAGAGACCCAGTACTTC.

This chain uses TRBV19 with TRBJ1-6; a weak D match, TRBD1 (6 bases). This CDR3 contains 14 residues. The V and J ends lost 4 bases and 7 bases respectively, with 11 bases between them. The germline gives CDR1 LNHDA, CDR2 SQIVND (reference sequence). CDR3: CASSNRAENSPLHF. CDR3 nucleotide sequence: TGTGCCAGTAGTAACAGGGCCGAGAATTCACCCCTCCACTTT.

In this sample, this clonotype turned up many times. V usage is TRBV3-1 and J usage is TRBJ2-7; D remains ambiguous. Trimming removed 0 bases at V and 4 bases at J, with 1 base between. In germline, CDR1 is LGHDT, CDR2 YNNKEL (reference sequence). The CDR3 is 11 amino acids. The CDR3 sequence is CASSQEYEQYF. The CDR3 DNA sequence: TGTGCCAGCAGCCAAGAGTACGAGCAGTACTTC.

This clonotype was counted at least ten times. The genes are TRBV18 and TRBJ2-6; 13 nucleotides line up with TRBD2. Germline loops: CDR1 KGHSH, CDR2 LQKENI. This CDR3 comprises 19 residues. After removal of 5 bases from V and 3 bases from J, the junction contained 10 bases not matched to a gene. The CDR3: CASSSQRTSGSGGANVLTF. In DNA, the CDR3 is TGTGCCAGCTCAAGTCAGAGGACTAGCGGGAGTGGTGGGGCCAACGTCCTGACTTTC.

This clonotype came up many times. The chain recombines TRBV5-1 with TRBJ2-7, with TRBD2 matching over 7 bases. With V trimmed by 4 bases and J by 7 bases, 2 bases remained unmatched. Germline-derived CDR1 and CDR2 are SGHRS and YFSETQ. The CDR3 length is 11 residues. Written as DNA, the CDR3 is TGCGCCAGCAGCGTGCGGGGGGAGCAGTACTTC. Residues: CASSVRGEQYF.

This clonotype was observed many times. This rearrangement joins TRBV29-1 to TRBJ2-7, with 7 bases identical to TRBD2. The CDR3 has 15 amino acids. Losses at the gene ends were 6 bases for V and 4 bases for J; bases not matched to a gene: 15. Germline V gene lookup returns CDR1 SQVTM and CDR2 ANQGSEA. CDR3 in DNA: TGCAGCGTGGAATCGACTTCCTCCGGGGGGTACGAGCAGTACTTC. Amino acids: CSVESTSSGGYEQYF.

Written as DNA, the CDR3 is TGTGCCAGCAGCTCCGACAGGGGGAACGGTGAAAAACTGTTTTTT. Amino acids: CASSSDRGNGEKLFF. The rearrangement links TRBV12-3 or TRBV12-4 to TRBJ1-4; 9 bases are a match to TRBD1. The ends lost 6 bases at V and 7 bases at J; junction bases unmatched: 9. The CDR3 has 15 amino acids.

The rearrangement uses TRBV6-1 and TRBJ2-2, with D perhaps matching TRBD1 (5 bases). Germline V CDR1 and CDR2: MNHNS, SASEGT. This CDR3 has 17 amino acids. Trimming removed 1 base at V and 2 bases at J, with 14 bases between. The CDR3: CASSEEGHRGNTGELFF. CDR3 bases: TGTGCCAGCAGTGAAGAAGGACATCGTGGAAACACCGGGGAGCTGTTTTTT.

This clonotype appeared many times. The chain employs TRBV11-2 and TRBJ2-3, with 9 bases matching TRBD1. The germline V gene encodes CDR1 SGHAT and CDR2 FQNNGV. V lost 5 bases, J lost 1 base, and 4 bases stayed unmatched. The CDR3 loop spans 15 amino acids. This chain's CDR3 is CASSQQGAGTDTQYF. In DNA form, the CDR3 reads TGTGCCAGCAGCCAACAGGGGGCCGGCACAGATACGCAGTATTTT.

Ten or more counts support this clonotype. The V and J genes are TRBV9 and TRBJ2-5; D is perhaps TRBD1 (6 bases). CDR1 is SGDLS, CDR2 YYNGEE, per germline. The CDR3 contains 13 residues. Trimming cost V 5 bases and J 1 base, with 9 bases left between them. The CDR3 protein is CASSTGSQETQYF. Written as DNA, the CDR3 is TGTGCCAGCAGTACAGGGAGCCAAGAGACCCAGTACTTC.

This sequence joins TRBV7-2 and TRBJ1-5; D might be TRBD1 (5 bases). The CDR3 has 18 amino acids. V was clipped by 3 bases and J by 0 bases, with 18 bases between them. Looked up from germline, CDR1 is SGHTA and CDR2 is FQGNSA. The DNA for the CDR3 is TGTGCCAGCAGCTTGGGACCGGGGAACATCCATAGCAATCAGCCCCAGCATTTT. Its translation is CASSLGPGNIHSNQPQHF.

At least ten counts were recorded for this clonotype. The V call is TRBV2, the J call TRBJ2-5; D perhaps matches TRBD2 (6 bases). The CDR3 runs to 14 residues. Trimming stripped 4 bases from V and 5 bases from J, with 14 bases between. Germline V CDR1 and CDR2: SNHLY, FYNNEI. In DNA form, the CDR3 reads TGTGCCAGCAGTGGGTCGGGGGTGCCGGAGACCCAGTACTTC. Its translation: CASSGSGVPETQYF.

Concerning this clonotype: At one end, the junction sequence differs from germline, possibly due to a read error. The chain recombines TRBV7-2 with TRBJ2-5; 10 bases align to TRBD1. Germline V gene data show CDR1 as SGHTA and CDR2 as FQGNSA. This CDR3 region has 15 residues. In nucleotides, the CDR3 is TGTGCCAGCAGCTTGAGACAGGGGGCGCAGGGGACCCAGCACTTC. It is translated as CASSLRQGAQGTQHF.